This TCR beta chain was identified during a study of shared clonotypes between healthy human individuals. For this clone: Its antigen is still unknown.

Whole-study findings and limits: A handful of donors held about 4.6% of naive CD4 clonotypes in common.

J gave up 6 bases and V 2 bases, and 14 bases lay outside the gene matches. In germline, CDR1 is MNHEY, CDR2 SMNVEV (reference sequence). The CDR3 contains 17 residues. Some clones are missing from TCRdb's copy, which holds only in-frame ones; the method was immunoSEQ multiplex PCR. The sample includes around 1.6 million clones, approximately 98% of them seen just once. The material sequenced was naive CD4+ T cells sorted from blood. Documented subset: CD45RA+ positively selected. The TCR was taken from a man aged 25 to 45 in good health. The J gene is TRBJ2-3, the V gene TRBV27, with 7 bases aligning to TRBD1. The CDR3 here is CASSLRVGQTGDDTQYF. The CDR3 DNA reads TGTGCCAGCAGTTTAAGAGTTGGGCAAACAGGGGACGATACGCAGTATTTT.